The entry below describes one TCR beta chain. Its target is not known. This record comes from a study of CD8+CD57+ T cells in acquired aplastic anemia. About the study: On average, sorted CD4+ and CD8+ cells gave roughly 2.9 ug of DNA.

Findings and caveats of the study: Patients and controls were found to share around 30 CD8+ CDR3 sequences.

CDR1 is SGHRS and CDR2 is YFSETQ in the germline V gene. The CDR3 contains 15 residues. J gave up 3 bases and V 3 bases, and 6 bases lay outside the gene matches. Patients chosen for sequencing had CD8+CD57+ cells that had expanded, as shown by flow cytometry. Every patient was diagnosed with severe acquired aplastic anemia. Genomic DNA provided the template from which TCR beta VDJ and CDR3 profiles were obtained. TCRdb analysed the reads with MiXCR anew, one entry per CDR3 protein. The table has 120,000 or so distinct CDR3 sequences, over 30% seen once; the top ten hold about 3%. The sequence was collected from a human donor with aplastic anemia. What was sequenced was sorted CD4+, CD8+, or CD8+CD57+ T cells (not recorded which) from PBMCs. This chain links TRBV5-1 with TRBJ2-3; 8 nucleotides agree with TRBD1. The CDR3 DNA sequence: TGCGCCAGCAGCTCCCAGGACAGGGCAACAGATACGCAGTATTTT. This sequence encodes CASSSQDRATDTQYF.